What follows are 3 T cell receptor beta chains derived from one specimen sequenced in a study of cytomegalovirus exposure and HLA in healthy donors. Both 60 Vbeta primers and 13 Jbeta primers went into the PCR. The table came from immunoSEQ multiplex PCR; TCRdb's copy has only in-frame clones and leaves some out. The repertoire holds roughly 200,000 clones, with 86% as singletons. Sequencing used PBMCs. The receptors shown here come from a woman aged 25 to 45 in good health and CMV-seronegative.

This chain uses TRBV19 with TRBJ2-3, with D possibly TRBD1 on 6 matching bases. The CDR3 extends over 15 amino acids. V lost 4 bases to trimming and J lost 0 bases, with 11 bases between them. CDR1 is LNHDA and CDR2 is SQIVND in the germline V gene (reference sequence). DNA of the CDR3: TGTGCCAGTAGTACTGCCGGACAGAGCACAGATACGCAGTATTTT. This gives the protein CASSTAGQSTDTQYF.

The chain joins TRBV27 to TRBJ1-4; TRBD1 aligns across 7 bases. The V and J ends lost 7 bases and 10 bases, in that order; junction bases with no gene match: 12. From germline, CDR1 is MNHEY and CDR2 SMNVEV (reference sequence). The CDR3 extends over 14 amino acids. The CDR3 DNA sequence: TGTGCCAGCACTTCCGACAGGGTTTATGGAAAACTGTTTTTT. Residues: CASTSDRVYGKLFF.

V and J are TRBV5-1 and TRBJ2-7, with D uncertain. The CDR3 spans 13 residues. Looked up from germline, CDR1 is SGHRS and CDR2 is YFSETQ. V gave up 0 bases and J gave up 0 bases, with 4 bases separating them. CDR3: CASSLESSYEQYF. The CDR3 bases are TGCGCCAGCAGCTTGGAGAGCTCCTACGAGCAGTACTTC. Full variable domain (missing parts from reference TRBV5-1 and TRBJ2-7): KAGVTQTPRYLIKTRGQQVTLSCSPISGHRSVSWYQQTPGQGLQFLFEYFSETQRNKGNFPGRFSGRQFSNSRSEMNVSTLELGDSALYLCASSLESSYEQYFGPGTRLTVT.